This TCR beta chain appears in the sequencing data of a study of T-cell reconstitution after alpha-beta-depleted transplantation in children. In its sample, this clonotype was seen many times. Using unique molecular identifiers, the investigators prepared the TCRbeta library. TCRdb reanalysed the PCR reads using MiXCR and keeps one entry per CDR3 protein. Of roughly 500,000 distinct CDR3 sequences listed, roughly an eighth were seen once; the top ten hold approximately 5.4%. This TCR was sampled from a human donor who donated a stem cell graft to a child with combined immunodeficiency. Sequenced here: PBMCs from the stem cell graft donor, sampled from the stem cell graft.

The CDR3 coding sequence is TGTGCCAGCAGCGTAGGGTCCTGGCTAGCGGGGGAAGGCGATGAGCAGTTCTTC. Residues: CASSVGSWLAGEGDEQFF. J is TRBJ2-1 and V is TRBV9; 10 bases line up with TRBD2. The V and J ends lost 0 bases and 8 bases, in that order; junction bases with no gene match: 14. The CDR3 sequence is 18 residues long. Per the germline V gene, CDR1 is SGDLS and CDR2 is YYNGEE.